This T cell receptor beta chain derives from a study of spatial heterogeneity in lung cancer. Study findings and constraints: Estimated coverage of tumor T cells was around 7.7% for alpha and 11% to 15% for beta chains. Tumoral mutation counts were tracked by counts of expanded intratumoral alpha and beta TCRs.

Time point: sample taken at primary tumor resection. Frozen PBMC, nontumor lung or tumor provided whole RNA, which was sequenced unsorted. Via MiXCR, TCRdb re-called the 5' RACE reads, giving one row per CDR3 protein. Of around 6,000 distinct CDR3 sequences listed, approximately 15% are singletons. This clonotype turned up a few times. The antigen is undetermined. For a library built for alpha chains, this beta chain is a stray read; little rests on its size. The TCR sequence derives from a male donor with early-stage non-small cell lung cancer. The sample consisted of lung tumor tissue, taken at surgery.

CDR3 coding DNA: TGCGCCAGCAGTGTACCCGGGAGGAGCTCCTACAATGAGCAGTTCTTC. This codes for CASSVPGRSSYNEQFF. The chain uses TRBV5-1 and TRBJ2-1; 7 positions agree with TRBD2. This CDR3 spans 16 amino acids. Trimming removed 5 bases from V and 0 bases from J; junction bases left unmatched: 8. Germline V gene lookup returns CDR1 SGHRS and CDR2 YFSETQ.